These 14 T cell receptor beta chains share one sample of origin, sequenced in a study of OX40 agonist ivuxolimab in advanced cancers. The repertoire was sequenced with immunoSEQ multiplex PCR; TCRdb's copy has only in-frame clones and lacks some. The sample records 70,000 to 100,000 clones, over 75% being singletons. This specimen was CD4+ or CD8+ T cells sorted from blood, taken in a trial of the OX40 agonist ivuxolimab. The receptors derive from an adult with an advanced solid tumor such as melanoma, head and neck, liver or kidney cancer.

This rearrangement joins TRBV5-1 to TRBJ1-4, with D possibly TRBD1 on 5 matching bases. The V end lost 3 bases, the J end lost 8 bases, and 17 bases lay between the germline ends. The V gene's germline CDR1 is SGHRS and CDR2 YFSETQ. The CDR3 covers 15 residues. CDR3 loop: CASSYRTGVAEKLFF. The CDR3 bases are TGCGCCAGCAGCTATCGGACGGGGGTAGCAGAAAAACTGTTTTTT.

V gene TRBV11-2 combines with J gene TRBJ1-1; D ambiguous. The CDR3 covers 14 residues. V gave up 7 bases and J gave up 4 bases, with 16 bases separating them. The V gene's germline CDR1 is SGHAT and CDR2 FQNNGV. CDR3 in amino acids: CASTPGWLSTEAFF. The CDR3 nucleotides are TGTGCCAGCACCCCCGGGTGGCTAAGCACTGAAGCTTTCTTT. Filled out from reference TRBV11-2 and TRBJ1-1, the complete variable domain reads EAGVAQSPRYKIIEKRQSVAFWCNPISGHATLYWYQQILGQGPKLLIQFQNNGVVDDSQLPKDRFSAERLKGVDSTLKIQPAKLEDSAVYLCASTPGWLSTEAFFGQGTRLTVV.

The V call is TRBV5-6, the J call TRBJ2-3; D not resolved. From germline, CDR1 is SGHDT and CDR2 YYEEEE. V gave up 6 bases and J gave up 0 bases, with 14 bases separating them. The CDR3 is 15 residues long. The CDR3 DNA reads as TGTGCCAGCAATACCTTGGCGGTTAGCACAGATACGCAGTATTTT. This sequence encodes CASNTLAVSTDTQYF.

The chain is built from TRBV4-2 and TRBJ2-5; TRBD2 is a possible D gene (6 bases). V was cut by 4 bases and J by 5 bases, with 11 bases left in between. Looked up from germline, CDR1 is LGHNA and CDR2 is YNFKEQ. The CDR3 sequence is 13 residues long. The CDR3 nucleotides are TGTGCCAGCAGCCCCCGGGGGAGGGAGACCCAGTACTTC. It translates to CASSPRGRETQYF.

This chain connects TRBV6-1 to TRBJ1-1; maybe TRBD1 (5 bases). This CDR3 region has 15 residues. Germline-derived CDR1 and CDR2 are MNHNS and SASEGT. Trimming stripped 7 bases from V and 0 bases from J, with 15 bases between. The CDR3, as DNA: TGTGCCAGCATTTTAGCAGGGAGACTGAACACTGAAGCTTTCTTT. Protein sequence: CASILAGRLNTEAFF.

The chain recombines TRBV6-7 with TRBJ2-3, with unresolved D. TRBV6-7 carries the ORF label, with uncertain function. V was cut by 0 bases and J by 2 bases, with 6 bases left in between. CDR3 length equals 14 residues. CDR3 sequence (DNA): TGTGCCAGCAGTTACTCCGGCACCACAGATACGCAGTATTTT. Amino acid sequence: CASSYSGTTDTQYF.

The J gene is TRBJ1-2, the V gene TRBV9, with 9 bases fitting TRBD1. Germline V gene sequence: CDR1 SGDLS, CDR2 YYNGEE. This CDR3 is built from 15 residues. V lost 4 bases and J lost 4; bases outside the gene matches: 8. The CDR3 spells CASSNPGQGIYGYTF. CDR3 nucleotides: TGTGCCAGCAGCAATCCGGGACAGGGTATCTATGGCTACACCTTC.

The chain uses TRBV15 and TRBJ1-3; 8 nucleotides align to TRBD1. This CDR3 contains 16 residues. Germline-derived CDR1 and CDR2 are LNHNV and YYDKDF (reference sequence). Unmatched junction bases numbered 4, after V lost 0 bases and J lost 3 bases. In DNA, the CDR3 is TGTGCCACCAGCAGAGATTACACAGGGGGTGGAAACACCATATATTTT. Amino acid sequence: CATSRDYTGGGNTIYF.

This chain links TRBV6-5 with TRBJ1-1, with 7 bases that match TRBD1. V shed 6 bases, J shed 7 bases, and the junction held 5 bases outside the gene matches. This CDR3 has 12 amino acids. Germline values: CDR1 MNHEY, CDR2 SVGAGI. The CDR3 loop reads CASRQGTVEAFF. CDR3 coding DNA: TGTGCCAGCAGGCAAGGGACAGTTGAAGCTTTCTTT.

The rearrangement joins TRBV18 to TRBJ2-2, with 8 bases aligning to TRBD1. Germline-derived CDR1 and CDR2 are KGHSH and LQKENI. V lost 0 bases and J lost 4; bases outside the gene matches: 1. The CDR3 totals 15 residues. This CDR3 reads CASSPPDRATGELFF. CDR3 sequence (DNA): TGTGCCAGCTCACCACCGGACAGGGCCACCGGGGAGCTGTTTTTT.

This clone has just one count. This chain's CDR3 is CATSPQGLVYEQYF. Here the CDR3 DNA reads TGTGCCACCAGCCCCCAAGGACTAGTCTACGAGCAGTACTTC. J is TRBJ2-7 and V is TRBV15; 7 nucleotides align to TRBD2. This CDR3 comprises 14 residues. Trimming cost V 5 bases and J 3 bases; bases outside gene matches: 7. CDR1 is LNHNV and CDR2 is YYDKDF in the germline V gene (reference sequence).

CDR3 sequence reads: CASSPARDRVRIDTQYF. The CDR3 bases are TGCGCCAGCAGCCCCGCCCGGGACAGGGTAAGGATTGATACGCAGTATTTT. This rearrangement joins TRBV5-1 to TRBJ2-3; 9 nucleotides match TRBD1. With V trimmed by 4 bases and J by 6 bases, 15 bases remained unmatched. This CDR3 spans 17 amino acids. Germline assignment: CDR1 SGHRS and CDR2 YFSETQ. Full variable domain (outside the CDR3, taken from reference TRBV5-1 and TRBJ2-3): KAGVTQTPRYLIKTRGQQVTLSCSPISGHRSVSWYQQTPGQGLQFLFEYFSETQRNKGNFPGRFSGRQFSNSRSEMNVSTLELGDSALYLCASSPARDRVRIDTQYFGPGTRLTVL.

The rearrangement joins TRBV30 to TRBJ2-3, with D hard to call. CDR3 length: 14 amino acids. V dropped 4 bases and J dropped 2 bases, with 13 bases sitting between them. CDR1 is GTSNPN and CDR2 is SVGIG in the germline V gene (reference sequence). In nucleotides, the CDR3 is TGTGCCTGGATATATTCTAGGTACACAGATACGCAGTATTTT. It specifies CAWIYSRYTDTQYF.

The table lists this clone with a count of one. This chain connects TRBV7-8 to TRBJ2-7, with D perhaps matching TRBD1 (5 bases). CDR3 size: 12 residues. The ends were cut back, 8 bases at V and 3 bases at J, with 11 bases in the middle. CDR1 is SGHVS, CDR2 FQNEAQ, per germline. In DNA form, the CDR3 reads TGTGCCAGCGGAATTCAGGGCTACGAGCAGTACTTC. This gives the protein CASGIQGYEQYF. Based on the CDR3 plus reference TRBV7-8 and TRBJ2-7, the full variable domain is GAGVSQSPRYKVAKRGQDVALRCDPISGHVSLFWYQQALGQGPEFLTYFQNEAQLDKSGLPSDRFFAERPEGSVSTLKIQRTQQEDSAVYLCASGIQGYEQYFGPGTRLTVT.